This T cell receptor beta chain emerged from a study of cytomegalovirus exposure and HLA in healthy donors. Whole-study context: Of the donors genotyped, about 410 in all, about 76% fell in the Caucasian-associated ancestry cluster. Study-wide results and limits: In all likelihood, a cluster of highly shared sequence variants was a sequencing artifact.

This PCR relied on a set of 60 Vbeta primers and 13 Jbeta primers. The data were produced by immunoSEQ multiplex PCR, yet TCRdb's version contains in-frame clones alone and is incomplete. Of under 200,000 clones in the sample, under 85% were seen once. For this clone: Antigen specificity is unknown.

Sequencing was carried out using PBMCs. The sequence came from a female donor in good health and CMV-seronegative.

The CDR3 bases are TGTGCCAGCAGCCCTCGACAGGGGGCAGGGGATACGCAGTATTTT. Residues: CASSPRQGAGDTQYF. The gene calls are TRBV5-6 and TRBJ2-3, with TRBD1 matching 10 bases. V shed 4 bases and J 6 bases; nucleotides not matched to a gene: 8. CDR1 and CDR2 from the germline V gene are SGHDT and YYEEEE. This CDR3 is 15 amino acids long.